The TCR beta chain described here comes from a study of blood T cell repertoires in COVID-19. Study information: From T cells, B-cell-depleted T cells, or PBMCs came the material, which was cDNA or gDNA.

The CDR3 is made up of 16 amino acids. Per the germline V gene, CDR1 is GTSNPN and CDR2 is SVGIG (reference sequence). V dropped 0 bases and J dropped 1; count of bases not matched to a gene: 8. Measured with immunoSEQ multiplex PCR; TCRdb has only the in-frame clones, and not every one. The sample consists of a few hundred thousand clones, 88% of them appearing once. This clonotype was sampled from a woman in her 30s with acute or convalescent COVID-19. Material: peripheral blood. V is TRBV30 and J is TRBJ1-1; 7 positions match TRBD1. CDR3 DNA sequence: TGTGCCTGGAGTGTATCGAGGGGGCTTGGGAACACTGAAGCTTTCTTT. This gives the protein CAWSVSRGLGNTEAFF.